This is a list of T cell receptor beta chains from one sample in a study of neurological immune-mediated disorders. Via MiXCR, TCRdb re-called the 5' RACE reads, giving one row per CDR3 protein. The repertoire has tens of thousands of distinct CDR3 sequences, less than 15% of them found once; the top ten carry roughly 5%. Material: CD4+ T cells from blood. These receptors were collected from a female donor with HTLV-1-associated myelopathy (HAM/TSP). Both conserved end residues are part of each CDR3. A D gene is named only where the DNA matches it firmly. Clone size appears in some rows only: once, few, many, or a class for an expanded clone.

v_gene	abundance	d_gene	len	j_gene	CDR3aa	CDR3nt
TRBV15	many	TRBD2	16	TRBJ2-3	CATSTKLAGGTDTQYF	TGTGCCACCAGCACAAAACTAGCGGGGGGTACAGATACGCAGTATTTT
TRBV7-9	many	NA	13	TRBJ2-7	CASVDYSSYEQYF	TGTGCCAGCGTGGACTACAGCTCCTACGAGCAGTACTTC
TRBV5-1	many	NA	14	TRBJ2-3	CASSLGINTDTQYF	TGCGCCAGCAGCTTGGGGATTAACACAGATACGCAGTATTTT
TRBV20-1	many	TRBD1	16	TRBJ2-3	CSASTRGPLRTDTQYF	TGCAGTGCTAGTACGAGGGGGCCTCTTCGGACAGATACGCAGTATTTT
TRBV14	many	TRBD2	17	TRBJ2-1	CASSPGIAGVSYNEQFF	TGTGCCAGCAGCCCTGGAATAGCGGGAGTGTCCTACAATGAGCAGTTCTTC
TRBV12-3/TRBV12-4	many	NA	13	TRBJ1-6	CASSFRGDSPLHF	TGTGCCAGCAGTTTTAGGGGCGATTCACCCCTCCACTTT
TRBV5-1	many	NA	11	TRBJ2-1	CASSLADEQFF	TGCGCCAGCAGCTTGGCGGATGAGCAGTTCTTC
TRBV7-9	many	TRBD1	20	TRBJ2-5	CASSDLRFRDRELRGETQYF	TGTGCCAGCAGCGACCTACGATTCCGGGACAGGGAATTGAGGGGAGAGACCCAGTACTTC
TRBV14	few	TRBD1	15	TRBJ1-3	CASSLAGGSGNTIYF	TGTGCCAGCAGCCTAGCAGGGGGCTCTGGAAACACCATATATTTT
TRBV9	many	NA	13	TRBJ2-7	CASSVDYRDEQYF	TGTGCCAGCAGCGTAGATTACAGGGACGAGCAGTACTTC
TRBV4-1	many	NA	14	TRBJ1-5	CASSQDPREQPQHF	TGCGCCAGCAGCCAAGATCCCAGGGAACAGCCCCAGCATTTT
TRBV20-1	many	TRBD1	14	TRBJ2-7	CSARRPGGDYEQYF	TGCAGTGCTAGGAGGCCAGGGGGCGACTACGAGCAGTACTTC
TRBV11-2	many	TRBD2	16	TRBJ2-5	CASSFRTSGSQETQYF	TGTGCCAGCAGTTTTAGGACTAGCGGGTCCCAAGAGACCCAGTACTTC
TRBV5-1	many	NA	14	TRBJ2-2	CASSLSSNTGELFF	TGCGCCAGCAGCCTCTCCTCAAACACCGGGGAGCTGTTTTTT
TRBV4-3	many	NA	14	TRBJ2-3	CASSQDTSTDTQYF	TGCGCCAGCAGCCAAGATACTTCCACAGATACGCAGTATTTT
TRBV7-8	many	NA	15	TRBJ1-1	CASSLAAGARTEAFF	TGTGCCAGCAGCTTAGCAGCGGGGGCGCGCACTGAAGCTTTCTTT
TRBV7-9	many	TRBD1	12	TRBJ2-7	CASSLTGAEQYF	TGTGCCAGCAGCTTAACAGGGGCCGAGCAGTACTTC
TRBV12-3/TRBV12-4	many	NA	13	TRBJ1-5	CASSLGEGQPQHF	TGTGCCAGCAGTTTAGGGGAGGGTCAGCCCCAGCATTTT
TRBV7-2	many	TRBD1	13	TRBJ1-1	CASSTAGGTEAFF	TGTGCCAGCAGCACCGCAGGGGGCACTGAAGCTTTCTTT
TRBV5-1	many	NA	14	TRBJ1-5	CASSLVAGEQPQHF	TGCGCCAGCAGCTTGGTGGCAGGGGAACAGCCCCAGCATTTT
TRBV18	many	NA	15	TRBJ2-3	CASSPPGGLGDTQYF	TGTGCCAGCTCACCACCGGGGGGGCTGGGAGATACGCAGTATTTT
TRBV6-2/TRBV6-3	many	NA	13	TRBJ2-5	CASSDGGKETQYF	TGTGCCAGCAGTGATGGCGGGAAAGAGACCCAGTACTTC
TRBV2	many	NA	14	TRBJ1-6	CASSAAGPNSPLHF	TGTGCCAGCAGTGCGGCAGGGCCGAATTCACCCCTCCACTTT
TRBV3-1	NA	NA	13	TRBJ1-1	CASSQGIGTEAFF	TGTGCCAGCAGCCAAGGAATAGGGACTGAAGCTTTCTTT
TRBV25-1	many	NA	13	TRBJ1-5	CASSNQGNQPQHF	TGTGCCAGCAGTAATCAAGGGAATCAGCCCCAGCATTTT
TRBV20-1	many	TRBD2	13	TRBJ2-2	CSAFSSGSGELFF	TGCAGTGCATTTTCTAGCGGGAGTGGGGAGCTGTTTTTT
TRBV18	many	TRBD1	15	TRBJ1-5	CASSPGGQKNQPQHF	TGTGCCAGCTCACCCGGGGGACAGAAGAATCAGCCCCAGCATTTT
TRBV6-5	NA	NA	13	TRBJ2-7	CASSYDSNYEQYF	TGTGCCAGCAGTTACGACTCGAACTACGAGCAGTACTTC
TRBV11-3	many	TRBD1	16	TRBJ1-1	CASSLDQRGQGSEAFF	TGTGCCAGCAGCTTAGACCAACGGGGACAGGGGTCTGAAGCTTTCTTT